These T cell receptor beta chains were read from a single sample in a study of CD8+ T cells in alopecia areata. Clones were sequenced by immunoSEQ multiplex PCR, and TCRdb holds only the in-frame ones, with some missing. The table has around 35,000 clones, around 57% seen once; the top ten hold around 1.7%. Sequences were obtained from CD4+ Tregs sorted from blood. All receptors derive from a human donor with alopecia areata. CDR3s include the opening cysteine and the closing phenylalanine or tryptophan. D genes are given only for firm matches. Expanded clones are given a class, and other clones once, few, many or no size at all.

>NA|NA|TRBJ1-4|TRBV19
CASSPGRSTNEKLFF
TGTGCCAGTAGTCCCGGACGGTCAACTAATGAAAAACTGTTTTTT
>NA|NA|TRBJ2-3|TRBV5-1
CASFARGTDTQYF
TGCGCCAGCTTCGCACGGGGGACAGATACGCAGTATTTT
>NA|NA|TRBJ1-2|TRBV30
CAWSVVRYGYTF
TGTGCCTGGAGTGTTGTCCGCTATGGCTACACCTTC
>NA|NA|TRBJ1-1|TRBV27
CASTLYGRASTEAFF
TGTGCCAGCACCCTTTACGGACGCGCGAGCACTGAAGCTTTCTTT
>NA|NA|TRBJ2-4|TRBV11-2
CASSLDPGNIQYF
TGTGCCAGCAGCTTAGATCCAGGGAACATTCAGTACTTC
>NA|NA|TRBJ1-1|TRBV7-9
CASSSRGRGSFF
TGTGCCAGCAGCTCCCGGGGGCGGGGAAGTTTCTTT
>NA|NA|TRBJ2-7|TRBV6-5
CASSRGIEQYF
TGTGCCAGCAGCCGGGGAATAGAGCAGTACTTC
>NA|medium-sized|TRBJ2-7|TRBV7-2
CASSPQYEQYF
TGTGCCAGCAGCCCCCAGTACGAGCAGTACTTC
>NA|NA|TRBJ2-2|TRBV9
CASKTDTGELFF
TGTGCCAGCAAGACCGACACCGGGGAGCTGTTTTTT
>TRBD1|NA|TRBJ1-2|TRBV7-3
CASSSQGYYGYTF
TGTGCCAGCAGCTCACAGGGGTACTATGGCTACACCTTC
>NA|NA|TRBJ2-3|TRBV7-2
CASSLALGAPSTDTQYF
TGTGCCAGCAGCTTAGCGCTTGGAGCCCCTAGCACAGATACGCAGTATTTT
>NA|NA|TRBJ2-3|TRBV18
CASSLRSTTTDTQYF
TGTGCCAGCTCATTAAGGTCCACTACTACAGATACGCAGTATTTT
>NA|once|TRBJ2-1|TRBV28
CASTFARAPFSEQFF
TGTGCCAGCACCTTTGCCCGGGCTCCATTTAGTGAGCAGTTCTTC
>NA|NA|TRBJ1-2|TRBV7-2
CASSLLSGHGGDGYTF
TGTGCCAGCAGCCTCCTGAGTGGACACGGGGGCGATGGCTACACCTTC
>TRBD2|NA|TRBJ2-4|TRBV7-9
CASSQDLGAGVAKNIQYF
TGTGCCAGCAGCCAAGATCTTGGAGCGGGGGTAGCCAAAAACATTCAGTACTTC
>NA|few|TRBJ2-7|TRBV9
CASSRGATGSYEQYF
TGTGCCAGCAGTAGAGGCGCTACTGGGTCCTACGAGCAGTACTTC
>NA|NA|TRBJ2-7|TRBV7-2
CASSLGFTYEQYF
TGTGCCAGCAGCTTAGGCTTCACCTACGAGCAGTACTTC
>TRBD1|NA|TRBJ2-5|TRBV2
CASSDPAQTGGKRPQYF
TGTGCCAGCAGTGACCCGGCCCAGACAGGGGGAAAGAGACCCCAGTACTTC
>NA|NA|TRBJ2-1|TRBV7-6
CASSPRDFEQFF
TGTGCCAGCAGCCCCCGGGATTTTGAGCAGTTCTTC
>TRBD1|NA|TRBJ1-6|TRBV2
CASSYTGGPLHF
TGTGCCAGCAGTTATACAGGGGGACCCCTCCACTTT
>TRBD2|NA|TRBJ2-3|TRBV6-5
CALLGLAGPADTQYF
TGTGCCCTTCTGGGACTAGCGGGACCAGCAGATACGCAGTATTTT
>NA|once|TRBJ1-4|TRBV6-5
CASSPRAATNEKLFF
TGTGCCAGCAGTCCCCGGGCCGCAACTAATGAAAAACTGTTTTTT
>TRBD2|NA|TRBJ2-5|TRBV11-2
CASSLGGTTRETQYF
TGTGCCAGCAGCTTAGGCGGGACTACCCGGGAGACCCAGTACTTC
>NA|NA|TRBJ2-3|TRBV27
CASSPGHPTDTQYF
TGTGCCAGCAGTCCTGGACACCCCACAGATACGCAGTATTTT
>TRBD2|NA|TRBJ2-7|TRBV5-1
CASKRGLTAYEQYF
TGCGCCAGCAAGCGGGGATTGACTGCCTACGAGCAGTACTTC
>TRBD1|NA|TRBJ1-4|TRBV29-1
CSVRTGNEKLFF
TGCAGCGTTCGGACAGGGAACGAAAAACTGTTTTTT
>NA|NA|TRBJ2-6|TRBV5-1
CASRWGGGANVLTF
TGCGCCAGCAGATGGGGTGGTGGGGCCAACGTCCTGACTTTC
>TRBD2|NA|TRBJ2-2|TRBV5-4
CASSLDMWAGEGGELFF
TGTGCCAGCAGCTTGGATATGTGGGCGGGAGAAGGCGGGGAGCTGTTTTTT
>NA|NA|TRBJ2-3|TRBV7-3
CASSLGASTDTQYF
TGTGCCAGCAGCTTAGGGGCTAGCACAGATACGCAGTATTTT
>NA|few|TRBJ2-2|TRBV14
CASSQVRTTGELFF
TGTGCCAGCAGCCAAGTTCGAACGACCGGGGAGCTGTTTTTT
>TRBD2|NA|TRBJ2-6|TRBV5-1
CASSPGLAGGHSGANVLTF
TGCGCCAGCAGCCCGGGACTAGCGGGAGGGCACTCTGGGGCCAACGTCCTGACTTTC
>NA|once|TRBJ2-2|TRBV5-1
CASSFAGTGELFF
TGCGCCAGCAGCTTCGCAGGCACCGGGGAGCTGTTTTTT
>TRBD2|NA|TRBJ2-2|TRBV19
CASRSGLAGESGELFF
TGTGCCAGTAGATCGGGACTAGCGGGAGAATCCGGGGAGCTGTTTTTT
>NA|once|TRBJ2-5|TRBV4-2
CASSQEVSGEETQYF
TGTGCCAGCAGCCAAGAGGTCTCGGGGGAAGAGACCCAGTACTTC
>NA|NA|TRBJ2-7|TRBV7-2
CASSPTRGYEQYF
TGTGCCAGCAGCCCCACCCGGGGCTACGAGCAGTACTTC
>TRBD2|NA|TRBJ2-5|TRBV5-1
CASSLGSGRGVETQYF
TGCGCCAGCAGCTTGGGCAGCGGGAGAGGCGTGGAGACCCAGTACTTC
>TRBD2|NA|TRBJ2-1|TRBV14
CTSSQASASGTPSSYNEQFF
TGTACCAGCAGCCAAGCTTCCGCTAGCGGGACCCCCAGCTCCTACAATGAGCAGTTCTTC
>NA|NA|TRBJ1-5|TRBV6-6
CASSPDGQPQHF
TGTGCCAGCAGCCCAGACGGTCAGCCCCAGCATTTT
>NA|few|TRBJ1-5|TRBV28
CASSSGQPGNQPQHF
TGTGCCAGCAGTTCCGGACAGCCAGGCAATCAGCCCCAGCATTTT
>NA|NA|TRBJ2-2|TRBV28
CASLMTRGGTGELFF
TGTGCCAGCCTCATGACGAGGGGGGGCACCGGGGAGCTGTTTTTT
>NA|NA|TRBJ1-2|TRBV7-8
CASSPGLDGYTF
TGTGCCAGCAGCCCAGGGCTTGATGGCTACACCTTC
>TRBD2|NA|TRBJ2-1|TRBV27
CASNANLAGVAEQFF
TGTGCCAGCAACGCTAACCTAGCGGGAGTTGCTGAGCAGTTCTTC
>NA|few|TRBJ2-5|TRBV7-2
CASSLGGGVRETQYF
TGTGCCAGCAGCCTAGGGGGTGGGGTGAGAGAGACCCAGTACTTC
>NA|few|TRBJ2-4|TRBV4-1
CASSQILLAKNIQYF
TGCGCCAGCAGCCAAATCCTACTAGCCAAAAACATTCAGTACTTC
>NA|few|TRBJ2-6|TRBV18
CASSARPEGANVLTF
TGTGCCAGCTCGGCCAGACCGGAAGGGGCCAACGTCCTGACTTTC
>TRBD2|NA|TRBJ2-7|TRBV7-2
CASSLVAGGYEQYF
TGTGCCAGCAGCTTAGTAGCGGGGGGCTACGAGCAGTACTTC
>NA|few|TRBJ2-2|TRBV6-5
CASRLTGELFF
TGTGCCAGTAGGTTGACCGGGGAGCTGTTTTTT
>NA|NA|TRBJ2-4|TRBV27
CASSLGAGVNIQYF
TGTGCCAGCAGTTTGGGGGCAGGGGTAAACATTCAGTACTTC
>NA|NA|TRBJ2-5|TRBV21-1
CASSPPRKGETQYF
TGTGCCAGCAGCCCGCCCCGGAAAGGCGAGACCCAGTACTTC